The next 2 T cell receptor beta chains were all read from a single sample in a study of blood T cell repertoires in COVID-19. The repertoire was sequenced with immunoSEQ multiplex PCR; TCRdb's copy has only in-frame clones and lacks some. The sample lists 150,000 to 180,000 clones, 88% seen once, with about 2.4% in the top ten. The sample comprised peripheral blood. These receptors came from a woman in her 70s with acute or convalescent COVID-19.

V and J are TRBV6-5 and TRBJ2-5, with 11 bases fitting TRBD2. Germline trimming cut 4 bases from V and 4 bases from J; bases unmatched to any gene: 8. Germline CDR1 MNHEY, CDR2 SVGAGI. The CDR3 extends over 16 amino acids. CDR3 sequence: CASSFSRTSGLETQYF. Here the CDR3 DNA reads TGTGCCAGCAGTTTCAGTCGGACTAGCGGGTTAGAGACCCAGTACTTC.

The chain is built from TRBV6-5 and TRBJ1-2, with 7 bases aligning to TRBD1. CDR1 and CDR2 (germline): MNHEY, SVGAGI. The J segment lost 2 bases and the V segment lost 6 bases, leaving 0 bases of the junction unmatched. This CDR3 comprises 12 residues. The CDR3 sequence is CASRDRNYGYTF. Written as DNA, the CDR3 is TGTGCCAGCAGGGACAGGAACTATGGCTACACCTTC.